The 8 T cell receptor beta chains below all came from one sample that was sequenced in a study of early stage breast cancer tumors. Data came from immunoSEQ multiplex PCR; TCRdb stores just in-frame clones and leaves some out. The sample comprises about 50,000 clones, around 80% of which are singletons, and roughly 3.5% rests with the top ten. The sample taken for sequencing was blood. Receptor source: a person aged 35 to 50 with breast cancer.

Here the CDR3 reads CASSVVGQETQYF. CDR3 nucleotides: TGTGCCAGCAGTGTCGTCGGGCAAGAGACCCAGTACTTC. This chain uses TRBV2 with TRBJ2-5; D is ambiguous. This CDR3 region has 13 residues. The germline CDR1 and CDR2 sequences are SNHLY and FYNNEI. V lost 4 bases and J 2 bases, leaving 8 bases between the germline ends.

This clone occurred a few times. The chain recombines TRBV14 with TRBJ1-1; D is unresolved. The germline gives CDR1 SGHDN, CDR2 FVKESK. V was shortened by 2 bases and J by 0 bases, with 10 bases between the two germline ends. The CDR3 has 15 amino acids. The CDR3 protein is CASSQSPPMNTEAFF. DNA of the CDR3: TGTGCCAGCAGCCAATCGCCCCCGATGAACACTGAAGCTTTCTTT.

The V and J genes are TRBV7-9 and TRBJ2-1, with 9 bases lining up with TRBD2. After removal of 1 base from V and 9 bases from J, the junction contained 13 bases not matched to a gene. Germline V gene lookup returns CDR1 SEHNR and CDR2 FQNEAQ (reference sequence). This CDR3 is built from 17 residues. In DNA, the CDR3 is TGTGCCAGCAGCTTAGTAGGCGGGAGGGCCGGTTGGGGTGAGCAGTTCTTC. Its protein is CASSLVGGRAGWGEQFF.

This chain links TRBV5-4 with TRBJ2-1; D call uncertain. Germline V lookup: CDR1 SGHNT, CDR2 YYREEE (reference sequence). Deletions cut 0 bases from V and 2 bases from J, with 12 bases between. The CDR3 consists of 16 residues. Here the CDR3 DNA reads TGTGCCAGCAGCTTGGTCTCCAGCGCCGCCTACAATGAGCAGTTCTTC. Translating gives CASSLVSSAAYNEQFF.

This clone was counted once. The DNA is omitted, as the CDR3 cannot be located on it reliably, and the CDR3 follows TCRdb's listing. The chain joins TRBV19 to TRBJ1-5. The CDR3 comprises 15 residues, both ends counted. The germline V gene has CDR1 LNHDA and CDR2 SQIVND (reference sequence). The CDR3 region is CASTSGARGNQPQHF.

This chain joins TRBV5-1 and TRBJ1-1, with D possibly TRBD1 on 6 matching bases. The CDR3 runs to 16 residues. V lost 5 bases and J 4 bases, leaving 21 bases between the germline ends. The germline V gene has CDR1 SGHRS and CDR2 YFSETQ. CDR3 region: CASSLGPPGASTEAFF. For the CDR3, the DNA is TGCGCCAGCAGTCTTGGACCCCCGGGGGCGAGCACTGAAGCTTTCTTT.

The rearrangement links TRBV7-2 to TRBJ2-7, with 9 bases matching TRBD2. The germline CDR1 and CDR2 sequences are SGHTA and FQGNSA. V lost 3 bases to trimming and J lost 3 bases; unmatched junction nucleotides: 3. The CDR3 length is 14 residues. The CDR3 spells CASSFLAGNYEQYF. Here the CDR3 DNA reads TGTGCCAGCAGCTTCCTAGCGGGGAACTACGAGCAGTACTTC. The entire variable domain, with the rest obtained from reference TRBV7-2 and TRBJ2-7, is as follows: GAGVSQSPSNKVTEKGKDVELRCDPISGHTALYWYRQSLGQGLEFLIYFQGNSAPDKSGLPSDRFSAERTGGSVSTLTIQRTQQEDSAVYLCASSFLAGNYEQYFGPGTRLTVT.

The V call is TRBV5-6, the J call TRBJ2-7; D is ambiguous. V was trimmed by 1 base and J by 4 bases, leaving 12 bases between them. Germline V gene sequence: CDR1 SGHDT, CDR2 YYEEEE. The CDR3 is 14 amino acids. The CDR3 DNA sequence: TGTGCCAGCAGCTTGAATGGGGTTACATACGAGCAGTACTTC. It encodes CASSLNGVTYEQYF.